This entry concerns a single TCR beta chain. Its matching antigen is unknown. CDR3-region Arm-PCR and iRepertoire HTBI primers produced the TCR beta libraries. Under the authors' procedure: Among the samples, approximately 60 TRBV and some 15 TRBJ segments were identified. TCRdb reanalysed the multiplex PCR reads using MiXCR and keeps one entry per CDR3 protein. None of the V and J calls come from the authors' own analysis; TCRdb made them. The profile shows about 620,000 distinct CDR3 sequences, 16% of them singletons. This entry comes from a study of regulatory T cells in long-lasting Graves disease. Overall study results and limits: Authors noted too few samples as a limitation.

The germline V and J ends were trimmed by 7 bases and 8 bases, with 17 bases remaining between them. This CDR3 comprises 14 residues. Per germline, CDR1 SGHDN and CDR2 FVKESK. The time point was: newly diagnosed GD, antithyroid drugs for less than 3 months. Construction of the TCR library relied on RNA isolated from PBMCs. Another study also made use of these data, one on T cells in Graves' hyperthyroidism and ophthalmopathy. That paper adds: The blood repertoire included most of the expanded thyroid clonotypes above 0.001. Ophthalmopathy got predicted by the model a median roughly six months before its onset.

The sequences come from peripheral blood mononuclear cells (PBMCs), collected at new diagnosis, from a patient treated with antithyroid drugs. V gene TRBV14 combines with J gene TRBJ1-4; the D is unclear. This TCR derives from a woman younger than 45 with Graves disease. The CDR3 sequence: CASNPGPGPEKLFF. CDR3 sequence (DNA): TGTGCCAGCAACCCTGGTCCTGGGCCCGAAAAACTGTTTTTT.